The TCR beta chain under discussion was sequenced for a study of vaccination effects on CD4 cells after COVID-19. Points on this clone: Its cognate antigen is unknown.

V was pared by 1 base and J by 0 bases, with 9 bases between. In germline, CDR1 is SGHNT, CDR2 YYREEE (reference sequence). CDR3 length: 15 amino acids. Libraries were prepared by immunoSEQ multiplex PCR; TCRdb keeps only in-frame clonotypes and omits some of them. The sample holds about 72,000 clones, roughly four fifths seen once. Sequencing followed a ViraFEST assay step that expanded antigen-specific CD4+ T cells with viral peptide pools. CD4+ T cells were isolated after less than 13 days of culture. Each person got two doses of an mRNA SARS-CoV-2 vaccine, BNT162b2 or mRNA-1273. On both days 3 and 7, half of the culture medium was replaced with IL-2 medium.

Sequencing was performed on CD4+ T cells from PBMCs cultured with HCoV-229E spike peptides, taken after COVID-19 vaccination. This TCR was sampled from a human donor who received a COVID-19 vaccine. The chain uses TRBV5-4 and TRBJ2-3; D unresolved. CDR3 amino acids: CASSLSTLSTDTQYF. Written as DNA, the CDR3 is TGTGCCAGCAGCTTGTCGACGTTGAGCACAGATACGCAGTATTTT.